This record covers a single T cell receptor beta chain. Original analysis: ImmunoSEQ yielded junction-only sequences lacking quality scores, so filtering differed. Some clones are missing from TCRdb's copy, which holds only in-frame ones; the method was immunoSEQ multiplex PCR. V and J calls and clone size are given by that table; D and trimming were obtained from the DNA. The data show 500,000 to 550,000 clones, 90% to 97% seen once. These data originate in a study of shared clonotypes between healthy human individuals. This sequence originates from a woman aged 25-40 years in good health. The sample comprised naive CD4+ T cells sorted from blood. Indicated subset: CD45RA+ positively selected.

CDR3 nucleotides: TGTGCCAGCAGTTTACCTGGACAGGGGAATGAAAAACTGTTTTTT. Its translation is CASSLPGQGNEKLFF. The chain links TRBV28 to TRBJ1-4, with 9 bases fitting TRBD1. Germline loops: CDR1 MDHEN, CDR2 SYDVKM. CDR3 size: 15 residues. J lost 5 bases, V lost 2 bases, and 3 bases had no gene match.